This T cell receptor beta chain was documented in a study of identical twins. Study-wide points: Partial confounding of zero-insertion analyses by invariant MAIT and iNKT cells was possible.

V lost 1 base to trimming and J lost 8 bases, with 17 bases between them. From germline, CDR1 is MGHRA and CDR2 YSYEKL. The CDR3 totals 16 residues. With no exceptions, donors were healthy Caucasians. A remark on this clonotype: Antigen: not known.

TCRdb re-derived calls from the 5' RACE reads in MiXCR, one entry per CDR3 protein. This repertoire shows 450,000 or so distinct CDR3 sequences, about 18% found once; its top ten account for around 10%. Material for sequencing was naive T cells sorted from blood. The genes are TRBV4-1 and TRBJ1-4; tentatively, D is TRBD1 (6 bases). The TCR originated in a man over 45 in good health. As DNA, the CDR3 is TGCGCCAGCAGCCAAGTCGGGGGGGCGGTGAAAGAAAAACTGTTTTTT. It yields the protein CASSQVGGAVKEKLFF.